Detailed here is one T cell receptor beta chain. Only one count was recorded for this clone. It has no known antigen specificity. No quality values exist for individual bases; no much larger clone is one base distant. This sample is drawn from a study of CD8+ T cells in alopecia areata (dated by TCRdb to the late 2010s). Broadly, across the study: Treated patients were enrolled in an open-label pilot trial of oral tofacitinib, 5 to 10 mg twice daily, for moderate-to-severe alopecia areata. Patients received tofacitinib for 6 to 18 months and were then followed off drug for 6 months to check for delayed response and recurrence. For the treated patients, the SALT score, which quantifies what percentage of scalp surface area is affected, served as the measure of disease severity. High-throughput TCRbeta sequencing was used to examine T cell clonal expansion in alopecia areata in both the C3H/HeJ mouse model and human patients. Human TCRbeta sequencing covered scalp tissue and sorted CD4+ and CD8+ peripheral blood T cells from patchy and totalis/universalis alopecia areata patients and healthy controls. Biopsies were taken from tofacitinib-treated patients at baseline and at 4 and 24 weeks of treatment, and a later scalp biopsy was taken in several of the tofacitinib-treated patients. Scalp clonality was compared across normal scalp (n=4), patchy alopecia areata scalp (n=8), and alopecia totalis/universalis scalp (n=8). RNA was extracted with the PAXgene miRNA kit for fixed scalp, the miRNeasy kit for PBMCs, and the RNeasy kit for mouse skin. TCRbeta CDR3 regions were amplified by immunoSEQ multiplex PCR with 35 Vbeta forward and 13 Jbeta reverse primers. What the work shows at the level of the full study, not this receptor alone: Lesional scalp, especially in alopecia totalis/universalis, showed higher clonality and more expanded CD8+ clones than normal scalp, suggesting antigenic drive. Unlike mouse skin, which is dominated by gammadelta T cells, normal human skin has resident alphabeta T cells that are also sequenced, and this complicates analysis of the scalp TCR repertoire. During tofacitinib treatment, many expanded lesional clones remained in scalp and blood, and this persistence may partly explain relapse after treatment is stopped. Because the treated cohort was small and had just a single nonresponder, larger studies are needed to establish links between baseline CD8+ expansion and response. Compared with mice, TCR sequences shared between patients were less clear, possibly partly because of HLA diversity across the patient population. Tofacitinib significantly lowered scalp clonality and the number of expanded CD8+ clones among the top 100 scalp clones.

The library was obtained by the immunoSEQ multiplex PCR assay. To provide template for TCR sequencing, every sample had RNA extracted and reverse transcribed into cDNA. First-strand cDNA was synthesized using SuperScript III with a 2:1 mix of oligo-dT and random hexamers. A synthetic immune receptor repertoire was used to assess amplification bias, and residual bias was removed computationally. The study's processing was this. Raw reads were preprocessed to remove errors, and CDR3 was defined by IMGT conventions from the conserved cysteine to phenylalanine. To get clonality, Shannon entropy was normalized by log2 of the number of productive unique TCRs and the result was subtracted from 1. Whether each scalp clone was CD4 or CD8 was inferred by checking scalp TCRbeta sequences against the CD4 and CD8 repertoires from sorted blood. The source is immuneACCESS, and TCRdb retained only in-frame sequences with V and J called. Part of the clones is not carried over; for the studies checked, unresolved V genes explain less than half of this, and the remainder is unexplained. The V and J calls and clone size come from that table; D and trimming were worked out from the DNA. The sample contains roughly 200,000 clones, around two fifths of them found a single time. The ten largest clones take up roughly 2.8% of the sample.

Taken with the paper, the label for treatment or condition translates to: oral pan-JAK inhibitor, 5-10 mg twice daily. Lesional scalp punch biopsies and peripheral blood were obtained from alopecia areata patients. PBMCs were isolated by density centrifugation and stained for CD3, CD4 and CD8, after which CD4+ and CD8+ T cells were sorted on a FACSAria. In the germline V gene, CDR1 corresponds to SQVTM and CDR2 to ANQGSEA. V lost 8 bases and J lost 0 bases, and the count of bases not matched to a germline gene is 6. Inclusive of the bounding cysteine and phenylalanine, the CDR3 is 14 residues long. The read is trimmed to its CDR3 DNA, 42 bases read in frame from base 1.

The chain employs TRBV29-1 and TRBJ2-2; TRBD2 agrees with 7 junctional bases. The material was CD4+ T cells sorted from blood, obtained at approximately week 39, from a patient treated with tofacitinib. The sequence derives from a human donor with alopecia areata. The sequenced DNA is TGCAGCACTACTAGCGCCTCGAACACCGGGGAGCTGTTTTTT. Translated, it gives CSTTSASNTGELFF.